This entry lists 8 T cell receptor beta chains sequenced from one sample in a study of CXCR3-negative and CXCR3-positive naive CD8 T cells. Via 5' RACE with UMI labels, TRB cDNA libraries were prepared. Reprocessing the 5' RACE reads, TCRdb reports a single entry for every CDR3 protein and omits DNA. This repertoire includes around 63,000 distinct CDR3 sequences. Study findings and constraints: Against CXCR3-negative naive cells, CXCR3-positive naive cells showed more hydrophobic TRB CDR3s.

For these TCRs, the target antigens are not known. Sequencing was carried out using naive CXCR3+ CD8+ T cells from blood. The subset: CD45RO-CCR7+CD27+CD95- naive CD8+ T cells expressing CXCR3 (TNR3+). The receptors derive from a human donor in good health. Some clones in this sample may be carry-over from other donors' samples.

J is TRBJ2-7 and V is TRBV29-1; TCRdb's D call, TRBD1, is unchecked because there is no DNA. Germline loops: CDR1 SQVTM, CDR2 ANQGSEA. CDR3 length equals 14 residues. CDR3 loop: CSVEAGTGAYEQYF.

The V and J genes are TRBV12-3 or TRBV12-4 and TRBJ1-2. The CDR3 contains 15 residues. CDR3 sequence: CASSFTSGTWFGYTF.

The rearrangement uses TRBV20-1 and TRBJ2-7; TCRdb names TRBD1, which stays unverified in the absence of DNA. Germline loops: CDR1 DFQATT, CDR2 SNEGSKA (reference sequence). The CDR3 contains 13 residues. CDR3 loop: CSGGTGDRVKEYF.

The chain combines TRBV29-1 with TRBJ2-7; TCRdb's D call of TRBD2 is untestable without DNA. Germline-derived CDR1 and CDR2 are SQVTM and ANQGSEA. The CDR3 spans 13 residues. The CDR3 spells CSAQLAGYNEQYF.

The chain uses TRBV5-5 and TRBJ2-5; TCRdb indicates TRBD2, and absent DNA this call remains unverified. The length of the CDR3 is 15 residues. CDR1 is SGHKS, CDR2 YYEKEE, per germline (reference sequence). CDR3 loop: CASSEGLLNQETQYF.

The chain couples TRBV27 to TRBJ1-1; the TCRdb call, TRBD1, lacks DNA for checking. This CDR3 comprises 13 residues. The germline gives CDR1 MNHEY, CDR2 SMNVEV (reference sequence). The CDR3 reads CASRGQVNTEAFF.

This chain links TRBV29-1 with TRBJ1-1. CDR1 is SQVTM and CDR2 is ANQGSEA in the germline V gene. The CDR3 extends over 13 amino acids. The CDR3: CSVAEYLGTEAFF. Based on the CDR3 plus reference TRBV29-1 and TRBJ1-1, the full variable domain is SAVISQKPSRDICQRGTSLTIQCQVDSQVTMMFWYRQQPGQSLTLIATANQGSEATYESGFVIDKFPISRPNLTFSTLTVSNMSPEDSSIYLCSVAEYLGTEAFFGQGTRLTVV.

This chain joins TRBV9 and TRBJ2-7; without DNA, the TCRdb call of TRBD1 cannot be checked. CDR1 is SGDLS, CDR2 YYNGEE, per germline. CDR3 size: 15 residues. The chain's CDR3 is CASSAAPGQPYEQYF.